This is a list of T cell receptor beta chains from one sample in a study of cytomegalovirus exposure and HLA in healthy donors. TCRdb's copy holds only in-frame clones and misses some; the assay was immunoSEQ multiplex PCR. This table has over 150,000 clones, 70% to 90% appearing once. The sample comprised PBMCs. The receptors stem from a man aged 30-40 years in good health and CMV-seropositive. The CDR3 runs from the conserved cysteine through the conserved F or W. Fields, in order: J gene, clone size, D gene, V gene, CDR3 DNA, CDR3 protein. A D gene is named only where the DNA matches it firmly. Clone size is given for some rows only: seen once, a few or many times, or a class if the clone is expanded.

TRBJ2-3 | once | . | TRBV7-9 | TGTGCCAGCAGCTTAGCGTCTGCAGATACGCAGTATTTT | CASSLASADTQYF
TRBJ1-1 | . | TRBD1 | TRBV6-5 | TGTGCCAGTAGACAGGGGGCTTTGAACACTGAAGCTTTCTTT | CASRQGALNTEAFF
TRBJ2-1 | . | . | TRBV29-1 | TGCAGCGTTGCGGCAGGGGGGTACAATGAGCAGTTCTTC | CSVAAGGYNEQFF
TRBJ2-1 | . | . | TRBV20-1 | TGCAGTGCTAGAGGCGCAGAGCAGTTCTTC | CSARGAEQFF
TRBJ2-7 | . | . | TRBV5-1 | TGCGCCAGCAGCTTGGACCCCAGGGGTCCCTACGAGCAGTACTTC | CASSLDPRGPYEQYF
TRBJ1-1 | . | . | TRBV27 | TGTGCCAGCAGTTTATCAGGGCGGGGGTCCACTGAAGCTTTCTTT | CASSLSGRGSTEAFF
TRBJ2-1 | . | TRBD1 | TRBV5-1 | TGCGCCAGCAGCTACGGACAGGGCCCTTGGGATGAGCAGTTCTTC | CASSYGQGPWDEQFF
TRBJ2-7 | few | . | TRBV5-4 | TGTGCCAGCAGCCCCCGTGGCGGGTTAGCCTACGAGCAGTACTTC | CASSPRGGLAYEQYF
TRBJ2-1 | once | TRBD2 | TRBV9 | TGTGCCAGCAGCGTTAGCGGGAGTCTTAGTAATGAGCAGTTCTTC | CASSVSGSLSNEQFF
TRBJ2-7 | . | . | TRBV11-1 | TGTGCCAGCAGCTTAGGAGTCTTCTCCTACGAGCAGTACTTC | CASSLGVFSYEQYF
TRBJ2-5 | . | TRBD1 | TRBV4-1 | TGCGCCAGCAGCCAACAATTGGGACAGGGGGAAGAGACCCAGTACTTC | CASSQQLGQGEETQYF
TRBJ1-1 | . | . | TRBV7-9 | TGTGCCAGCAGCTGGCCCCAGGAAGCTTTCTTT | CASSWPQEAFF
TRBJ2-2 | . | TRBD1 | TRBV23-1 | TGCGCCAGCAGTCAATCCAGGACAGGGGGCACGAACACCGGGGAGCTGTTTTTT | CASSQSRTGGTNTGELFF
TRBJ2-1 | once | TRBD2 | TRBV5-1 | TGCGCCAGCAGCTTGACCTTCGGGAGGAATGAGCAGTTCTTC | CASSLTFGRNEQFF
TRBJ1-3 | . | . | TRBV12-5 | TGTGCTAGTGGTTCCGGACAGCCTGGAAACACCATATATTTT | CASGSGQPGNTIYF
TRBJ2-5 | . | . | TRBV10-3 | TGTGCCATCAGTGCCGTTCAAGAGACCCAGTACTTC | CAISAVQETQYF
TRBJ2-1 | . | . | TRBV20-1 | TGCAGTGCTCCCCATAGTGAACGGCAGTTCTTC | CSAPHSERQFF
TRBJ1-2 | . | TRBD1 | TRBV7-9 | TGTTCCAGCACAGGGGTGGACTATGGCTACACCTTC | CSSTGVDYGYTF
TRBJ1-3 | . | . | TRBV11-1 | TGTGCCAGCAGCCTTGCAGGAGGGAGGAGAAACACCATATATTTT | CASSLAGGRRNTIYF
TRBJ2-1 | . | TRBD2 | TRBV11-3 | TGTGCCATTAAGCCGACTAGCGCCCCGGGGGGTGAGCAGTTCTTC | CAIKPTSAPGGEQFF
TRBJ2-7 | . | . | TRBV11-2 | TGTGCCAGCAGCTTAGATCGACAGACCTACGAGCAGTACTTC | CASSLDRQTYEQYF
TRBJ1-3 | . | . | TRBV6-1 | TGTGCCAGCAGTGAAATCACTCCTGGAAACACCATATATTTT | CASSEITPGNTIYF
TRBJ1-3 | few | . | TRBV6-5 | TGTGCCAGCAGCAGAGACACAGGCCGGGGAAACACCATATATTTT | CASSRDTGRGNTIYF
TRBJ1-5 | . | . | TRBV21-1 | TGTGCCAGCTCTTGTCAGCCCCAGCATTTT | CASSCQPQHF
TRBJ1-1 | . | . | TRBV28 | TGTGCCAGCAGAAGTAGGACAGCGGGAGGGGACACTGAAGCTTTCTTT | CASRSRTAGGDTEAFF
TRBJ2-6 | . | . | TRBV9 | TGTGCCAGCAGCCTCCCGATTAGCTCTGGGGCCAACGTCCTGACTTTC | CASSLPISSGANVLTF
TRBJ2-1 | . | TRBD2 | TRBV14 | TGTGCCAGCAGCCAAGGGCCTACTAGCGGGCAACACTCCTTCCAGTTCTTC | CASSQGPTSGQHSFQFF
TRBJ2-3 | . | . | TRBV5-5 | TGTGCCAGCAGCTCCCGCAGGGCCAGCACAGATACGCAGTATTTT | CASSSRRASTDTQYF
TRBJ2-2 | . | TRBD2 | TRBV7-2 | TGTGCCAGCAGCTTAGAAGCGGGAGTAAGCACCGGGGAGCTGTTTTTT | CASSLEAGVSTGELFF
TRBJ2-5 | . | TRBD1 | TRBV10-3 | TGTGCCATCAGTGATAAGGACAGGGGAGAGACCCAGTACTTC | CAISDKDRGETQYF
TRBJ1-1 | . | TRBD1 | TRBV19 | TGTGCCAGTAGTATCACAGGGGGCGGTTCGGGCACTGAAGCTTTCTTT | CASSITGGGSGTEAFF
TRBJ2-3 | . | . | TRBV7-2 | TGTGCCAGCAGCCATATATACAGGGAAGATACGCAGTATTTT | CASSHIYREDTQYF
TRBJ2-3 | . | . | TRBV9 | TGTGCCAGCAGCATACGGGACTGGTCAGATACGCAGTATTTT | CASSIRDWSDTQYF
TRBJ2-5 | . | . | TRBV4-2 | TGTGCCAGCAGCCAAGGAAGTCAGGGCTTCCAAGAGACCCAGTACTTC | CASSQGSQGFQETQYF
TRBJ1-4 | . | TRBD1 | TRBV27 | TGTGCCAGCAGTCAGACAGGGGCGAGTGAAAAACTGTTTTTT | CASSQTGASEKLFF
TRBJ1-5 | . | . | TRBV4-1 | TGCGCCAGCAGCCAAGAAGGCAGGGGCAGCAATCAGCCCCAGCATTTT | CASSQEGRGSNQPQHF
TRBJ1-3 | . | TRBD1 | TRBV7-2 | TGTGCCAGCAGCGTATCCTGGACAGGAGGAAACACCATATATTTT | CASSVSWTGGNTIYF
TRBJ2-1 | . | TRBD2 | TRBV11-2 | TGTGCCAGCAGGTCGACGGGAGGAATGTCCTACAATGAGCAGTTCTTC | CASRSTGGMSYNEQFF
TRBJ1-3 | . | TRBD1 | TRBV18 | TGTGCCAGCTCACCTCAACAGGGGACGGGAAACACCATATATTTT | CASSPQQGTGNTIYF
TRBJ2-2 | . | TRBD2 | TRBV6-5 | TGTGCCGTTCGGGTGGGGGAGGGACCTAGCGGGGAGCTGTTTTTT | CAVRVGEGPSGELFF
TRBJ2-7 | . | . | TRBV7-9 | TGTGCCAGCAGCTTCCCCCGACAACAGGCAACCTACGAGCAGTACTTC | CASSFPRQQATYEQYF
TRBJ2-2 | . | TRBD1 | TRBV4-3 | TGCGCCAGCAGCCAAGCCCAGTCAGGGGACAGGCCCCTGAACACCGGGGAGCTGTTTTTT | CASSQAQSGDRPLNTGELFF
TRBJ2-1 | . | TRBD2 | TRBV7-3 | TGTGCCAGCAGCCTGGGACTAGCGGGATACAATGAGCAGTTCTTC | CASSLGLAGYNEQFF
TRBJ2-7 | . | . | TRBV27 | TGTGCCAGCAGTTTATCTGAGGGAGATGACTACGAGCAGTACTTC | CASSLSEGDDYEQYF
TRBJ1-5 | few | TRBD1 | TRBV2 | TGTGCCAGCAGTGGGCCGGACAGGGGAGGTGGGCAGCCCCAGCATTTT | CASSGPDRGGGQPQHF
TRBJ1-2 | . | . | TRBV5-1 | TGCGCCAGCAGCTTTACAGGCCTCGGGAACTATGGCTACACCTTC | CASSFTGLGNYGYTF
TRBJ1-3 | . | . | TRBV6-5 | TGTGCCAGCAGTTACTCGGTGGCGGACACCATATATTTT | CASSYSVADTIYF
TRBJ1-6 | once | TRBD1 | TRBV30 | TGTGCCTGGGCGGGACAGGGTGCTTCACCCCTCCACTTT | CAWAGQGASPLHF
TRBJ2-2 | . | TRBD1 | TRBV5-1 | TGCGCCAGCGGCTTTGGGGGGACAGGGCCCACCGGGGAGCTGTTTTTT | CASGFGGTGPTGELFF
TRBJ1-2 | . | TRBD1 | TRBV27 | TGTGCCAGCAGTAGGACAGGGGACTATGGCTACACCTTC | CASSRTGDYGYTF
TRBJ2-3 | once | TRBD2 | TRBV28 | TGTGCCAGCGTACCTAGCGGCCGAGATACGCAGTATTTT | CASVPSGRDTQYF
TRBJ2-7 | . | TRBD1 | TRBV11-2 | TGTGCCAGCAGCTTCGGGGACAGGGTCTACGAGCAGTACTTC | CASSFGDRVYEQYF
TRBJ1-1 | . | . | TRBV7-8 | TGTGCCAGCAGCTTTGAGGCGATCTCTGAAGCTTTCTTT | CASSFEAISEAFF
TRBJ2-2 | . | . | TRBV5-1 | TGCGCCAGCAGCTTAGGGGATATCACCGGGGAGCTGTTTTTT | CASSLGDITGELFF
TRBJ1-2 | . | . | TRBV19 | TGTGCCAGTAGTTTCAGCTATGGCTACACCTTC | CASSFSYGYTF
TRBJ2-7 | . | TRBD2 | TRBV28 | TGTGCCAGCAGTTCCCCAAGTAACGGGAGGGGGCAGTACTTC | CASSSPSNGRGQYF
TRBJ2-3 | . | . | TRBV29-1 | TGCAGCGTTGAATCCGCAGGGCCCACAGATACGCAGTATTTT | CSVESAGPTDTQYF
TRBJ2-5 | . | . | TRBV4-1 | TGCGCCAGCAGCCGCACAGGCGCTCAAGAGACCCAGTACTTC | CASSRTGAQETQYF
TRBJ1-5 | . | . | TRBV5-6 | TGTGCCAGCAGCTTTAGGACAGCCAATCAGCCCCAGCATTTT | CASSFRTANQPQHF
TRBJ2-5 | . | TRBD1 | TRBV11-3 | TGTGCCAGCAGCTTAGGTTGGAACAGGGGGCGCGGGGAGACCCAGTACTTC | CASSLGWNRGRGETQYF